The rows below give T cell receptor beta chains drawn from one sample of a study of response to subunit inactivated influenza vaccine. Each CDR3 protein gets one entry after TCRdb re-called the RT-PCR reads with MiXCR. The table shows about 300,000 distinct CDR3 sequences, with about a fifth occurring only once. Sample: PBMCs from blood, taken 21 months after vaccination. These receptor sequences come from a man in his fifties or sixties who received an inactivated influenza vaccine. The CDR3 runs from the conserved cysteine through the conserved F or W. Each record gives: J gene, clone size, V gene, D gene, CDR3 protein, CDR3 DNA. A D gene is named only where the DNA matches it firmly. The size entry is marked missing in some rows and otherwise reads once, few, many or a size class.

J: TRBJ2-7; size: few; V: TRBV20-1; D: .; CDR3: CSAPLGRGSEQYF; DNA: TGCAGTGCTCCACTGGGCAGGGGTAGCGAGCAGTACTTC
J: TRBJ2-5; size: .; V: TRBV28; D: TRBD2; CDR3: CASSDHLAVKETQYF; DNA: TGTGCCAGCAGTGATCACCTAGCGGTGAAAGAGACCCAGTACTTC
J: TRBJ1-6; size: .; V: TRBV4-1; D: TRBD1; CDR3: CASSQRTGQNSPLHF; DNA: TGCGCCAGCAGCCAAAGGACAGGGCAAAATTCACCCCTCCACTTT
J: TRBJ1-4; size: .; V: TRBV25-1; D: .; CDR3: CASNKGGTNEKLFF; DNA: TGTGCCAGCAATAAGGGAGGCACTAATGAAAAACTGTTTTTT
J: TRBJ2-7; size: .; V: TRBV20-1; D: .; CDR3: CSAREGLVPAEQYF; DNA: TGCAGTGCTAGAGAAGGGCTAGTCCCCGCCGAGCAGTACTTC
J: TRBJ1-2; size: many; V: TRBV7-2; D: TRBD1; CDR3: CASSPQTGQGAGYTF; DNA: TGTGCCAGCAGCCCTCAAACGGGACAGGGGGCGGGCTACACCTTC
J: TRBJ1-3; size: few; V: TRBV7-2; D: .; CDR3: CASGVDGGITGNTIYF; DNA: TGTGCCAGCGGCGTAGATGGGGGGATCACTGGAAACACCATATATTTT
J: TRBJ2-2; size: once; V: TRBV27; D: .; CDR3: CASSLFSGRTNTGELFF; DNA: TGTGCCAGCAGTTTATTTTCAGGGAGAACGAACACCGGGGAGCTGTTTTTT
J: TRBJ2-5; size: .; V: TRBV20-1; D: TRBD2; CDR3: CSASKISGGLMETQYF; DNA: TGCAGTGCTAGTAAAATTAGCGGGGGTTTGATGGAGACCCAGTACTTC
J: TRBJ1-3; size: few; V: TRBV4-1; D: TRBD1; CDR3: CASSQDHLQGASGNTIYF; DNA: TGCGCCAGCAGCCAAGATCACCTCCAGGGGGCGTCTGGAAACACCATATATTTT
J: TRBJ2-7; size: few; V: TRBV5-4; D: .; CDR3: CASSLRVGEQYF; DNA: TGTGCCAGCAGCTTAAGGGTGGGGGAGCAGTACTTC
J: TRBJ2-2; size: .; V: TRBV18; D: .; CDR3: CASHPGAGELFF; DNA: TGTGCCAGTCACCCTGGTGCCGGGGAGCTGTTTTTT
J: TRBJ2-2; size: .; V: TRBV12-3/TRBV12-4; D: TRBD2; CDR3: CASSFGTRTGELFF; DNA: TGTGCCAGCAGTTTTGGGACTAGAACCGGGGAGCTGTTTTTT
J: TRBJ2-5; size: .; V: TRBV20-1; D: .; CDR3: CSASNRIYETQYF; DNA: TGCAGTGCTAGTAACAGGATTTATGAGACCCAGTACTTC
J: TRBJ1-1; size: many; V: TRBV5-1; D: .; CDR3: CASSLSVQTSNTEAFF; DNA: TGCGCCAGCAGCTTGTCGGTACAGACAAGCAACACTGAAGCTTTCTTT
J: TRBJ1-4; size: many; V: TRBV20-1; D: TRBD1; CDR3: CSAGQGATNEKLFF; DNA: TGCAGTGCTGGACAGGGGGCAACTAATGAAAAACTGTTTTTT
J: TRBJ1-1; size: .; V: TRBV6-2/TRBV6-3; D: TRBD1; CDR3: CASSRGQGKTEAFF; DNA: TGTGCCAGCAGCCGAGGACAGGGGAAGACTGAAGCTTTCTTT
J: TRBJ1-1; size: few; V: TRBV6-1; D: .; CDR3: CASRQTGMNTEAFF; DNA: TGTGCCAGCAGGCAAACAGGTATGAACACTGAAGCTTTCTTT
J: TRBJ2-5; size: .; V: TRBV5-1; D: .; CDR3: CASSLGSGQETQYF; DNA: TGCGCCAGCAGCTTGGGTAGCGGCCAAGAGACCCAGTACTTC
J: TRBJ2-4; size: few; V: TRBV4-3; D: .; CDR3: CASSQARTLAKNIQYF; DNA: TGCGCCAGCAGCCAAGCGAGAACGCTAGCCAAAAACATTCAGTACTTC